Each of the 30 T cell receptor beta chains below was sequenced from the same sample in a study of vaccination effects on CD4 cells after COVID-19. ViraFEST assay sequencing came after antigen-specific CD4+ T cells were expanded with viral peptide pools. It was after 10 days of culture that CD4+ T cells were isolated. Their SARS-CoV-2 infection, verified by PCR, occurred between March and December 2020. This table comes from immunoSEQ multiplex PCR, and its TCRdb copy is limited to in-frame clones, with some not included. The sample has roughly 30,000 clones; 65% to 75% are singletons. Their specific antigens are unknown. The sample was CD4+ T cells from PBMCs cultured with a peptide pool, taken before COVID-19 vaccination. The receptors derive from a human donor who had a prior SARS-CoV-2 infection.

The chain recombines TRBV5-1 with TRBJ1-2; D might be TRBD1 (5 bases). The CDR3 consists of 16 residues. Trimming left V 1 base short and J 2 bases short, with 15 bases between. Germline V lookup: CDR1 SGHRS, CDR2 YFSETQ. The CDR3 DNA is TGCGCCAGCAGCTTGCTGGTCGGGGACCTGAACTATGGCTACACCTTC. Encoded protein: CASSLLVGDLNYGYTF.

CDR3 sequence (DNA): TGCAGTGCTATTGACAGATCCCTTACGTGGAATCAGCCCCAGCATTTT. It yields the protein CSAIDRSLTWNQPQHF. The chain has TRBV20-1 and TRBJ1-5; D might be TRBD1 (5 bases). Germline loops: CDR1 DFQATT, CDR2 SNEGSKA (reference sequence). CDR3 size: 16 residues. V gave up 4 bases and J gave up 4 bases, with 20 bases separating them.

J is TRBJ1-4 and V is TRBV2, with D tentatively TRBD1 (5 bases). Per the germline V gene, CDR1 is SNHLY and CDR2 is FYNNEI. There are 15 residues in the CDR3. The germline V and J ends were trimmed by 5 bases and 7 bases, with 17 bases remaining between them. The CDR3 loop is CASSLQGGAGEKLFF. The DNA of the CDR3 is TGTGCCAGCAGTCTCCAGGGAGGGGCGGGTGAAAAACTGTTTTTT.

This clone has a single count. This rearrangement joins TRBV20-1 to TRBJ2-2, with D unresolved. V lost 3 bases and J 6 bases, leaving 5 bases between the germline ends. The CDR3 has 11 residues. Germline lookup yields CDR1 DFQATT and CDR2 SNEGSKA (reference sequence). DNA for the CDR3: TGCAGTGCTAGTGGCTCCGGGGAGCTGTTTTTT. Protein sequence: CSASGSGELFF.

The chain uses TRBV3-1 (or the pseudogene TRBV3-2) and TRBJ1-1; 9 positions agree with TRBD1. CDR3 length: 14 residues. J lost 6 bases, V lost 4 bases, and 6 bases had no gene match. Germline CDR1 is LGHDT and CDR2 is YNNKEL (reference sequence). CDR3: CASSPRDRDPEAFF. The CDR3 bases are TGTGCCAGCAGCCCCCGGGACAGGGACCCTGAAGCTTTCTTT.

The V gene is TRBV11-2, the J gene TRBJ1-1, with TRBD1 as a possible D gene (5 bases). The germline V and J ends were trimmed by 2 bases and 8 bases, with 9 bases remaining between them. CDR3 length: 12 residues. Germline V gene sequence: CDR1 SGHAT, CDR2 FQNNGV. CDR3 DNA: TGTGCCAGCAGCTTATATGCAGGGGAAGCTTTCTTT. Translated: CASSLYAGEAFF. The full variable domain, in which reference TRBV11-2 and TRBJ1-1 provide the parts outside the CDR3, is EAGVAQSPRYKIIEKRQSVAFWCNPISGHATLYWYQQILGQGPKLLIQFQNNGVVDDSQLPKDRFSAERLKGVDSTLKIQPAKLEDSAVYLCASSLYAGEAFFGQGTRLTVV.

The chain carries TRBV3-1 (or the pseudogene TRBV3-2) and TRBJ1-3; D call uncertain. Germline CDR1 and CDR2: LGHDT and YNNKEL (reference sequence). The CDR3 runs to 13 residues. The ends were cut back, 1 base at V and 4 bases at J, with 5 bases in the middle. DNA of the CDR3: TGTGCCAGCAGCCAAGGCCAGGGAAACACCATATATTTT. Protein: CASSQGQGNTIYF.

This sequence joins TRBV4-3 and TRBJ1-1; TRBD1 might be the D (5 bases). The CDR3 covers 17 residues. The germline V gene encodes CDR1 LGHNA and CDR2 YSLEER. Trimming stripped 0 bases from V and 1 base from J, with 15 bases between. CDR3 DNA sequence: TGCGCCAGCAGCCAAGATGTCGGGCAGGGTCGGAACACTGAAGCTTTCTTT. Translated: CASSQDVGQGRNTEAFF.

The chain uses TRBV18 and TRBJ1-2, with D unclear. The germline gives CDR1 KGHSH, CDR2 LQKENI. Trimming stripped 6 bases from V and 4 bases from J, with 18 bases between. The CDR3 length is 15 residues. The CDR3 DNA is TGTGCCAGCTCCCCATATTCGACGGACGTCTATGGCTACACCTTC. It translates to CASSPYSTDVYGYTF.

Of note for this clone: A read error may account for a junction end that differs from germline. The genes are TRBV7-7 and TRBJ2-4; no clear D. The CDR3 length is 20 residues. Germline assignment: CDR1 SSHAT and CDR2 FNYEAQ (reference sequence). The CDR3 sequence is CASSPPLRTRGPFAKNIQYF. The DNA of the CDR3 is TGTGCTAGCAGCCCCCCCCTTCGGACCAGAGGACCTTTCGCCAAAAACATTCAGTACTTC.

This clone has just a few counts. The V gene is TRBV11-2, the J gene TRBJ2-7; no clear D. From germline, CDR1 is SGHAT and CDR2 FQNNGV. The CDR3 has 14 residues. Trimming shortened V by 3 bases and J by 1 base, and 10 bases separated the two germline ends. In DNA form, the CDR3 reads TGTGCCAGCAGCTTCGACATTTATTCCTACGAGCAGTACTTC. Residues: CASSFDIYSYEQYF.

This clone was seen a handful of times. CDR3 loop: CASSVTGTNYNEQFF. CDR3 coding DNA: TGTGCCAGCAGCGTCACCGGGACTAACTACAATGAGCAGTTCTTC. The rearrangement uses TRBV7-9 and TRBJ2-1, with 7 bases identical to TRBD2. Looked up from germline, CDR1 is SEHNR and CDR2 is FQNEAQ (reference sequence). This CDR3 contains 15 residues. V lost 5 bases and J lost 3; bases outside the gene matches: 7. Full variable domain (rest looked up from reference TRBV7-9 and TRBJ2-1): DTGVSQNPRHKITKRGQNVTFRCDPISEHNRLYWYRQTLGQGPEFLTYFQNEAQLEKSRLLSDRFSAERPKGSFSTLEIQRTEQGDSAMYLCASSVTGTNYNEQFFGPGTRLTVL.

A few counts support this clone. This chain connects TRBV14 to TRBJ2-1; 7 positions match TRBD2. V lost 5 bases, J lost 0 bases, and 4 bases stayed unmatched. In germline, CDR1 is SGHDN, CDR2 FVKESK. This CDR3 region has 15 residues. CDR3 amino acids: CASSIGGSSYNEQFF. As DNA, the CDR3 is TGTGCCAGCAGCATTGGCGGGAGCTCCTACAATGAGCAGTTCTTC.

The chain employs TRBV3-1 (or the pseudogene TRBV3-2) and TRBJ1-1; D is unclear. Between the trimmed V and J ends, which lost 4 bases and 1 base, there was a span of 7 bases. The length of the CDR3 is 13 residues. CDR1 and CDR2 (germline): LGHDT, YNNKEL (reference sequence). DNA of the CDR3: TGTGCCAGCAGCCCCTTACGGAACACTGAAGCTTTCTTT. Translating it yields CASSPLRNTEAFF.

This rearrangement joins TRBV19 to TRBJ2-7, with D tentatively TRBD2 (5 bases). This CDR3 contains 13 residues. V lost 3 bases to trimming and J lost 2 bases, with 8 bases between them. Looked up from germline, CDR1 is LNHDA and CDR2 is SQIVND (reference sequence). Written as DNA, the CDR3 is TGTGCCAGTAGTATTCACGGGGCCTACGAGCAGTACTTC. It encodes CASSIHGAYEQYF.

The CDR3 reads CASSSGQSRPSQETQYF. In DNA, the CDR3 is TGTGCCAGCAGCTCAGGGCAATCACGACCGAGCCAAGAGACCCAGTACTTC. The chain is built from TRBV11-3 and TRBJ2-5; TRBD1 is a possible D gene (5 bases). V shed 4 bases and J shed 1 base, with 19 bases lying between them. This CDR3 has 17 amino acids. The germline V gene encodes CDR1 SGHNT and CDR2 YENEEA. The full variable domain, its missing parts supplied by reference TRBV11-3 and TRBJ2-5, is EAGVVQSPRYKIIEKKQPVAFWCNPISGHNTLYWYLQNLGQGPELLIRYENEEAVDDSQLPKDRFSAERLKGVDSTLKIQPAELGDSAVYLCASSSGQSRPSQETQYFGPGTRLLVL.

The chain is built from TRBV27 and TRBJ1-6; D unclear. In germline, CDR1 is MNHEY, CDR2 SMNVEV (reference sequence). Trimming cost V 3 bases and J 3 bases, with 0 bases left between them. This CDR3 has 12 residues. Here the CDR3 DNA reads TGTGCCAGCAGTTTCTATAATTCACCCCTCCACTTT. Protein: CASSFYNSPLHF.

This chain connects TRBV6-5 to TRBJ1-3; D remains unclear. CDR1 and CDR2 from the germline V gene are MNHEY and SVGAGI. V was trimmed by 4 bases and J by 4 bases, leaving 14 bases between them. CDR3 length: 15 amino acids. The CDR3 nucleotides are TGTGCCAGCAGTTTGGACGGCGCGCCCGGAAACACCATATATTTT. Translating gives CASSLDGAPGNTIYF.

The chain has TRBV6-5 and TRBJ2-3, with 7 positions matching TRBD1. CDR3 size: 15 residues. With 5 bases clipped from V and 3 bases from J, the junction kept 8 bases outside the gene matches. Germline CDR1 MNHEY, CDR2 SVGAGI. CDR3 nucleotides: TGTGCCAGCAGTACAGGGGTCGGAAGAACAGATACGCAGTATTTT. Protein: CASSTGVGRTDTQYF.

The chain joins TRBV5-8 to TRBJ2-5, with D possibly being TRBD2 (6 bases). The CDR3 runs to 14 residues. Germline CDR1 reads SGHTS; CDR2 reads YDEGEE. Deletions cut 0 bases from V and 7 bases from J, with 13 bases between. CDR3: CASSLARGMATQYF. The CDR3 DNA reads TGTGCCAGCAGCTTGGCCCGGGGGATGGCGACCCAGTACTTC.

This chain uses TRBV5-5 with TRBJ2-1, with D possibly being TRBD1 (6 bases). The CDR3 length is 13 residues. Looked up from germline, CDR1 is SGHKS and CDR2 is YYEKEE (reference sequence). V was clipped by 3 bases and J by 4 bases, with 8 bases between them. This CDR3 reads CASSWDTYNEQFF. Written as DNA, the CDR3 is TGTGCCAGCAGCTGGGACACTTACAATGAGCAGTTCTTC.

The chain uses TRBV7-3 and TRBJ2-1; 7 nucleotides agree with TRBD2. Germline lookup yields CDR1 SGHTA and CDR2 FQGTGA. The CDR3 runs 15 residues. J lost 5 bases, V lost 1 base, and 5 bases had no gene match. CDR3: CASSLRGGTHNEQFF. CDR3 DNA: TGTGCCAGCAGCTTAAGGGGGGGAACCCACAATGAGCAGTTCTTC.

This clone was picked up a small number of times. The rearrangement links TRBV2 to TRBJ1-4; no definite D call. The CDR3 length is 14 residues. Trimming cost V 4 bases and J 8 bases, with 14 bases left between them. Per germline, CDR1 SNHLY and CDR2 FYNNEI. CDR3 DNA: TGTGCCAGCAGTGTACGGGTCCGTGGAGAAAAACTGTTTTTT. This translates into CASSVRVRGEKLFF. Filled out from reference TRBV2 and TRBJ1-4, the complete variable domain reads EPEVTQTPSHQVTQMGQEVILRCVPISNHLYFYWYRQILGQKVEFLVSFYNNEISEKSEIFDDQFSVERPDGSNFTLKIRSTKLEDSAMYFCASSVRVRGEKLFFGSGTQLSVL.

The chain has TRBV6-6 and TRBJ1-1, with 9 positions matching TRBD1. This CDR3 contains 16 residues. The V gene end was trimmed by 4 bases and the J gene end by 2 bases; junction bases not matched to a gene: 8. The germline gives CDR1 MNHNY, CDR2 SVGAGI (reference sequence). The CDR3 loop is CASSFPQGAGNTEAFF. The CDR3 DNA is TGTGCCAGCAGTTTCCCACAGGGGGCAGGAAACACTGAAGCTTTCTTT.

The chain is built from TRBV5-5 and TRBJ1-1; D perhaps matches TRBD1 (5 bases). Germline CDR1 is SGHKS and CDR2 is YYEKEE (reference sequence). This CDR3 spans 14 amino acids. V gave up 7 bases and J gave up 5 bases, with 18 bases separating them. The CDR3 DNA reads TGTGCCAGCGTTTTAAGGGGTGGTGGGACTGAAGCTTTCTTT. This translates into CASVLRGGGTEAFF.

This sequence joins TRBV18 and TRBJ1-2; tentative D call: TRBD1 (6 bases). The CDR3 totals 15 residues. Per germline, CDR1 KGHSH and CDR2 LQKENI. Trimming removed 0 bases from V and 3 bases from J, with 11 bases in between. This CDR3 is CASSPPQGSHYGYTF. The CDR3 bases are TGTGCCAGCTCACCACCCCAGGGGAGTCACTATGGCTACACCTTC.

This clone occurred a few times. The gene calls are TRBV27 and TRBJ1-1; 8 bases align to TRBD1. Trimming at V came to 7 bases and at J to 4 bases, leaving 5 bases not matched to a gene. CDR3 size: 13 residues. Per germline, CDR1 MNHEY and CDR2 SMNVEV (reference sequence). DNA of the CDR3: TGTGCCAGCAAGAGGCAGGGGGCCACTGAAGCTTTCTTT. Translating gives CASKRQGATEAFF.

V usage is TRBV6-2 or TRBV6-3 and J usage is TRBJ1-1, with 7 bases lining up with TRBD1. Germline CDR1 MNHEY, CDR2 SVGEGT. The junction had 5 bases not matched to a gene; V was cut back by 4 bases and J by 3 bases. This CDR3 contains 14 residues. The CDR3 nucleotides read TGTGCCAGCAGTTTCGCGGACAGGCACACTGAAGCTTTCTTT. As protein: CASSFADRHTEAFF.

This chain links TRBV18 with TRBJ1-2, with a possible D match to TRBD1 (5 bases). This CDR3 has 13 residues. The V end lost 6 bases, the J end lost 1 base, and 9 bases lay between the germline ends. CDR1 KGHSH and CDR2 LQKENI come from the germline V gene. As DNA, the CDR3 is TGTGCCAGCTCGGAGACAGTTAACTATGGCTACACCTTC. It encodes CASSETVNYGYTF.

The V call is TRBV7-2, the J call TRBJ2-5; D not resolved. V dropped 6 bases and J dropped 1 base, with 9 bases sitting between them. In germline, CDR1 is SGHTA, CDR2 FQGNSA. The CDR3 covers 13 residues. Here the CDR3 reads CASSISIQETQYF. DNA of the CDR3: TGTGCCAGCAGTATAAGCATCCAAGAGACCCAGTACTTC.